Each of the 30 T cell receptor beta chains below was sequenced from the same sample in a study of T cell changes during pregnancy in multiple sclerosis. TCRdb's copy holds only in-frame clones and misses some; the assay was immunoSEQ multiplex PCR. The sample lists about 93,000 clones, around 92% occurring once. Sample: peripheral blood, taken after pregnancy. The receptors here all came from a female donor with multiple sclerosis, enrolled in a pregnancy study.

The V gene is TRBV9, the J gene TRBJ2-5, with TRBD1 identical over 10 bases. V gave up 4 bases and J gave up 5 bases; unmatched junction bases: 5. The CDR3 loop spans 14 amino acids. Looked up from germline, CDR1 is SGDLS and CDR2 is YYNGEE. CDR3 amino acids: CASSPGQGGETQYF. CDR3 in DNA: TGTGCCAGCAGCCCAGGACAGGGGGGCGAGACCCAGTACTTC.

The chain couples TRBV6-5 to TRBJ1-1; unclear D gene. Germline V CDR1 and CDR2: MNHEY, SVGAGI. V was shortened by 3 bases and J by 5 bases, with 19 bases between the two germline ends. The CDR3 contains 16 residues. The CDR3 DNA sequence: TGTGCCAGCAGTTATTCAGCGAGCGGCGGGGAGACTGAAGCTTTCTTT. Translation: CASSYSASGGETEAFF.

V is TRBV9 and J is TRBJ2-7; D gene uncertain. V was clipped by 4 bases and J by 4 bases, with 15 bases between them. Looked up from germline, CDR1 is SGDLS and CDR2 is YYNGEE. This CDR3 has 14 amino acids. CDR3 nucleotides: TGTGCCAGCAGCCGAACTCCATCCCCTTACGAGCAGTACTTC. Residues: CASSRTPSPYEQYF.

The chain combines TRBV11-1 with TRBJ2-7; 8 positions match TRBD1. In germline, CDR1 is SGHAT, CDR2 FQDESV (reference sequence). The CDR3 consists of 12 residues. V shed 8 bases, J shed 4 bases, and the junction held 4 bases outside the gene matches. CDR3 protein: CASGTGSYEQYF. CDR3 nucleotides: TGTGCCAGCGGGACAGGTTCTTACGAGCAGTACTTC.

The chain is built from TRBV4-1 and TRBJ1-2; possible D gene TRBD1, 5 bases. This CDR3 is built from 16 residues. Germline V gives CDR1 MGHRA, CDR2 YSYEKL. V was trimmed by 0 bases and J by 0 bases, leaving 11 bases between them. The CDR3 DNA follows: TGCGCCAGCAGCCAAGATTACGACAGACCTAACTATGGCTACACCTTC. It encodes CASSQDYDRPNYGYTF.

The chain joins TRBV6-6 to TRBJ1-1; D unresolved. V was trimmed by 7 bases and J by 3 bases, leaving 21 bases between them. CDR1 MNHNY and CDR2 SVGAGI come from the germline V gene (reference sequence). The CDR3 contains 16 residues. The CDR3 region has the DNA TGTGCCAGCAAAGGTGGGTTCCTCGGGTTGGACACTGAAGCTTTCTTT. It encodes CASKGGFLGLDTEAFF.

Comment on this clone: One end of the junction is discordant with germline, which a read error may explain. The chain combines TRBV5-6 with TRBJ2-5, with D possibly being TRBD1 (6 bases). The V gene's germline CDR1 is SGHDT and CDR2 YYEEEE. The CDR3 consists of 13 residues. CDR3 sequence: CASSLTGQGTQYF. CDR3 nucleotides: TGTGCCAGCAGCTTGACAGGGCAAGGGACCCAGTACTTC. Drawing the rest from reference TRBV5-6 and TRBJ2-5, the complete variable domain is DAGVTQSPTHLIKTRGQQVTLRCSPKSGHDTVSWYQQALGQGPQFIFQYYEEEERQRGNFPDRFSGHQFPNYSSELNVNALLLGDSALYLCASSLTGQGTQYFGPGTRLLVL.

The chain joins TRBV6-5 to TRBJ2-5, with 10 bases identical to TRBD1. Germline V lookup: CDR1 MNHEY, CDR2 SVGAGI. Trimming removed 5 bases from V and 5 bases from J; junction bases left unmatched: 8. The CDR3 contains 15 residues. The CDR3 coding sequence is TGTGCCAGCAGTGCAACCGGGACAGGGGCCGAGACCCAGTACTTC. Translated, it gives CASSATGTGAETQYF.

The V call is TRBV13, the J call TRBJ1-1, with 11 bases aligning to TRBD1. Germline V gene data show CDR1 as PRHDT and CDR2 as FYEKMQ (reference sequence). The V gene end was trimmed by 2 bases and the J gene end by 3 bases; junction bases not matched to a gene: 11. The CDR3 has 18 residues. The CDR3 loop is CASSLLRSGTGGDTEAFF. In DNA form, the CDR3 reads TGTGCCAGCAGCTTACTGAGGTCCGGGACAGGGGGGGACACTGAAGCTTTCTTT.

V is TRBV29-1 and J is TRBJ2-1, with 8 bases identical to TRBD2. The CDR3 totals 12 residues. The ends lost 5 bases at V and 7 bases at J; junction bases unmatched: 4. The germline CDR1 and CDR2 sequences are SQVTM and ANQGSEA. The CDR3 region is CSVTREANEQFF. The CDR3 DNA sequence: TGCAGCGTTACGCGGGAGGCGAATGAGCAGTTCTTC.

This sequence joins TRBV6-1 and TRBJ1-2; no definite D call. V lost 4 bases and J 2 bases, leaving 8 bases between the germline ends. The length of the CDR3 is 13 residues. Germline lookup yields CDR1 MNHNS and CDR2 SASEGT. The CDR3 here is CASSVGSNYGYTF. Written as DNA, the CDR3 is TGTGCCAGCAGTGTGGGGAGCAACTATGGCTACACCTTC.

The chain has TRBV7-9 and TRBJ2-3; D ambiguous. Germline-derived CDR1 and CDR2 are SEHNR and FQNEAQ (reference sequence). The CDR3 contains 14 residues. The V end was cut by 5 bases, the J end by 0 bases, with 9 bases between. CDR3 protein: CASSPTTSTDTQYF. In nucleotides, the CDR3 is TGTGCCAGCAGCCCGACAACTAGCACAGATACGCAGTATTTT.

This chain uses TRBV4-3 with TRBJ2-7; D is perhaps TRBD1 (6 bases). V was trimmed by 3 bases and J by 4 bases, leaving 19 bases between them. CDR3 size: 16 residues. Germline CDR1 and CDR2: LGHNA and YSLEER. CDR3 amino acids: CASSHIVGTHFYEQYF. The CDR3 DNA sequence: TGCGCCAGCAGCCACATAGTCGGGACACATTTTTACGAGCAGTACTTC.

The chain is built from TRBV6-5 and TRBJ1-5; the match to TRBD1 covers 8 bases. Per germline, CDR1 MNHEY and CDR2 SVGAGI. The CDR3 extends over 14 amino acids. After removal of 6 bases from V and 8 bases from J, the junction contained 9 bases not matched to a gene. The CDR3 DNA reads TGTGCCAGCAGGCCCCAGGGGGCAATAAAGCCCCAGCATTTT. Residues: CASRPQGAIKPQHF.

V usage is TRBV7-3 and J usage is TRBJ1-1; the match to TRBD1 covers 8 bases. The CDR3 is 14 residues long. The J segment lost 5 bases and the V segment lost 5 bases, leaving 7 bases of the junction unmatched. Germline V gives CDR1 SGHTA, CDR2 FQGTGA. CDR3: CASSPQGDGTEAFF. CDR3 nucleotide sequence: TGTGCCAGCAGCCCACAGGGGGACGGAACTGAAGCTTTCTTT.

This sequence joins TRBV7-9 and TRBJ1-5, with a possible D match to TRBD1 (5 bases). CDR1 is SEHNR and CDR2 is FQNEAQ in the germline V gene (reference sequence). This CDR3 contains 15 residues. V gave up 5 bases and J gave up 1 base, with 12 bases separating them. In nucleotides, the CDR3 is TGTGCCAGCAGCCCGGGGGACGGCAGCAATCAGCCCCAGCATTTT. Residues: CASSPGDGSNQPQHF.

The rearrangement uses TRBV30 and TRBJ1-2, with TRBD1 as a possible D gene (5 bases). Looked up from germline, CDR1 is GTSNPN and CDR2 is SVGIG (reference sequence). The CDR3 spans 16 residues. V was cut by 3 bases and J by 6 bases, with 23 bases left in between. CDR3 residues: CAWRAGRTLSSDGYTF. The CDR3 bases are TGTGCCTGGAGGGCGGGACGGACCTTGTCTTCCGATGGCTACACCTTC.

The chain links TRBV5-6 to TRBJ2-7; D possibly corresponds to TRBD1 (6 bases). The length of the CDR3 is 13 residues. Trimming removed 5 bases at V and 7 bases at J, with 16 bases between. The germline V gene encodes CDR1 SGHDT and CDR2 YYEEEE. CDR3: CASRSVGAREQYF. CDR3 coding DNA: TGTGCCAGCAGGAGTGTGGGGGCGCGGGAGCAGTACTTC. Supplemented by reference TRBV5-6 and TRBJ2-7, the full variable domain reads DAGVTQSPTHLIKTRGQQVTLRCSPKSGHDTVSWYQQALGQGPQFIFQYYEEEERQRGNFPDRFSGHQFPNYSSELNVNALLLGDSALYLCASRSVGAREQYFGPGTRLTVT.

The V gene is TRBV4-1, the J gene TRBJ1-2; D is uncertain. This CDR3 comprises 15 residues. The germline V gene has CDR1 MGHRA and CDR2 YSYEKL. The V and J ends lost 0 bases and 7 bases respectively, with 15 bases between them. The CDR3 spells CASSQDLPFVAGYTF. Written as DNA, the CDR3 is TGCGCCAGCAGCCAAGATCTCCCCTTCGTAGCTGGCTACACCTTC.

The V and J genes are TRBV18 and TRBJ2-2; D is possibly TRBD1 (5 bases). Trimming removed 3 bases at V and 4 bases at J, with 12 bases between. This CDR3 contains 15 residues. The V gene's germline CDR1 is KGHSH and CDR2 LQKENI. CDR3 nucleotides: TGTGCCAGCTCACCGAATTCTCAGGGCACCGGGGAGCTGTTTTTT. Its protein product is CASSPNSQGTGELFF.

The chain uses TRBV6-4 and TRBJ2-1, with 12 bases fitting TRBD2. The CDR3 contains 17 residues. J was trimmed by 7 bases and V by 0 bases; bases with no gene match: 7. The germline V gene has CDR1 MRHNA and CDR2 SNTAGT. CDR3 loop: CASSDSPTSGRPNEQFF. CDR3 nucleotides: TGTGCCAGCAGTGACTCACCCACTAGCGGGAGGCCGAATGAGCAGTTCTTC.

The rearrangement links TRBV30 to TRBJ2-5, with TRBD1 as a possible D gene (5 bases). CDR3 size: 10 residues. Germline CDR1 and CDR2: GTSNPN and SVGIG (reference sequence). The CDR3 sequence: CATGQETQYF. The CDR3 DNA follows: TGTGCTACAGGTCAAGAGACCCAGTACTTC. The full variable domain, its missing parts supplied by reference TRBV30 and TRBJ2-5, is SQTIHQWPATLVQPVGSPLSLECTVEGTSNPNLYWYRQAAGRGLQLLFYSVGIGQISSEVPQNLSASRPQDRQFILSSKKLLLSDSGFYLCATGQETQYFGPGTRLLVL.

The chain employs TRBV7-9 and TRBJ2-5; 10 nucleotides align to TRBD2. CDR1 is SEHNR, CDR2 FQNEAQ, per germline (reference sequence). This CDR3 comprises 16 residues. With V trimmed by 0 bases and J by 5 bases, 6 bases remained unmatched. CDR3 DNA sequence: TGTGCCAGCAGCTTAGCAGCGGGAGGGCCCGGGGAGACCCAGTACTTC. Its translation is CASSLAAGGPGETQYF.

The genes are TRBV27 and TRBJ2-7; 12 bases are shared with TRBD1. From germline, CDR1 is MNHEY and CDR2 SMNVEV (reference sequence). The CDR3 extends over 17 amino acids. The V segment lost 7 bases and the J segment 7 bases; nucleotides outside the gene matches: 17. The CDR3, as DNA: TGTGCCAGCACCACCCCTGCGGGACAGGGGGCGTTAGGGGAGCAGTACTTC. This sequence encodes CASTTPAGQGALGEQYF.

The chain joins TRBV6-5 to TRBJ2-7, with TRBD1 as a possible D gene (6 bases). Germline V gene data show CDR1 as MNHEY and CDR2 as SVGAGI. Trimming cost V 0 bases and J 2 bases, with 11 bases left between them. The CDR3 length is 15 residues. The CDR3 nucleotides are TGTGCCAGCAGTTACTCCGAGGGGGAAGCCTACGAGCAGTACTTC. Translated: CASSYSEGEAYEQYF.

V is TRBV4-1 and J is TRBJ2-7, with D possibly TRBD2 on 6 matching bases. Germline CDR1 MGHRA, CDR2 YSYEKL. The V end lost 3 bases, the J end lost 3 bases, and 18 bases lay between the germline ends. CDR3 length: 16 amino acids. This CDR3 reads CASSHETGTEGYEQYF. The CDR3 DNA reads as TGCGCCAGCAGCCATGAGACCGGGACTGAGGGCTACGAGCAGTACTTC.

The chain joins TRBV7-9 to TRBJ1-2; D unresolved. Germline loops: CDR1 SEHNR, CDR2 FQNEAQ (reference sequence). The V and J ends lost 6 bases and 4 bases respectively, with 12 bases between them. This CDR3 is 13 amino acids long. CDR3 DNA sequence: TGTGCCAGCAGGGGAGACGGATCCTATGGCTACACCTTC. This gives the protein CASRGDGSYGYTF.

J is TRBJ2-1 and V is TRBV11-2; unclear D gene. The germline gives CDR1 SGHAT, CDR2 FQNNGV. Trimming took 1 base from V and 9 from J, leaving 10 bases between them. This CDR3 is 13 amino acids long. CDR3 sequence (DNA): TGTGCCAGCAGCTTAGTGAATACATTTGAGCAGTTCTTC. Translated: CASSLVNTFEQFF.

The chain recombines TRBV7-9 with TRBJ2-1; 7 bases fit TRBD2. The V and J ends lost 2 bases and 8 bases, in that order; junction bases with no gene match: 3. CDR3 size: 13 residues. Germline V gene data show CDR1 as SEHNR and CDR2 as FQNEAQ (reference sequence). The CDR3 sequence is CASSLSSGHEQFF. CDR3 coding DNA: TGTGCCAGCAGCTTATCTAGCGGCCATGAGCAGTTCTTC.

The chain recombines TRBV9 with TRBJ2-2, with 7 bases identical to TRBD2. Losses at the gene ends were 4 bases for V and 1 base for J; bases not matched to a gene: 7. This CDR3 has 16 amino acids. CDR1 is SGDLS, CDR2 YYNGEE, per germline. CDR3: CASSTRPGGNTGELFF. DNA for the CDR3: TGTGCCAGCAGCACCCGGCCGGGGGGGAACACCGGGGAGCTGTTTTTT. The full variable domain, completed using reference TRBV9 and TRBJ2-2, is DSGVTQTPKHLITATGQRVTLRCSPRSGDLSVYWYQQSLDQGLQFLIQYYNGEERAKGNILERFSAQQFPDLHSELNLSSLELGDSALYFCASSTRPGGNTGELFFGEGSRLTVL.